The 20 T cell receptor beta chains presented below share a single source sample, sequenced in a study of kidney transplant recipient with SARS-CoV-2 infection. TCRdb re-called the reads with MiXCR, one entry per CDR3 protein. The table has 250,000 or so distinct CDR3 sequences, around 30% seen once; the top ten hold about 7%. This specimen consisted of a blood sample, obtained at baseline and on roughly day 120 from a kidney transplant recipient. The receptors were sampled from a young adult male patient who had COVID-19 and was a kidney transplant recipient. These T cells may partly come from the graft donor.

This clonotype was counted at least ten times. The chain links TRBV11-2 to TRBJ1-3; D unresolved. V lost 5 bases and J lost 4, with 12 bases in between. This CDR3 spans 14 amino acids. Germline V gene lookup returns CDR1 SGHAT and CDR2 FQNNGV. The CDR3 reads CASSAGRAGNTIYF. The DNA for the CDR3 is TGTGCCAGCAGCGCGGGGAGGGCGGGAAACACCATATATTTT.

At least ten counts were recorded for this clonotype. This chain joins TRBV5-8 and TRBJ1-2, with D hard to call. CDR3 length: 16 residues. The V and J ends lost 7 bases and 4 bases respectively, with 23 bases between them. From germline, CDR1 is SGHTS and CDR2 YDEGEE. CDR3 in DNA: TGTGCCAGCCAACGTCGTCATCCACGAAAGACCTATGGCTACACCTTC. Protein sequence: CASQRRHPRKTYGYTF.

The CDR3 is CGSSSYDSRTAYGYTF. The CDR3 DNA is TGTGGCAGTAGCTCCTATGATAGCCGAACGGCCTATGGCTACACCTTC. The gene calls are TRBV8-2 and TRBJ1-2. TRBV8-2 is classified as a pseudogene. The CDR3 consists of 16 residues.

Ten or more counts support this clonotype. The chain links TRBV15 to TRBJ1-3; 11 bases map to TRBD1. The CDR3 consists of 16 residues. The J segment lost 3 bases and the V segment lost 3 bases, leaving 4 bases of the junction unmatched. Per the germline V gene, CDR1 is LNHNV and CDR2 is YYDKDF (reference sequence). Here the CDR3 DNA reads TGTGCCACCAGCAGCGGGACAGGGGGGTATGGAAACACCATATATTTT. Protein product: CATSSGTGGYGNTIYF.

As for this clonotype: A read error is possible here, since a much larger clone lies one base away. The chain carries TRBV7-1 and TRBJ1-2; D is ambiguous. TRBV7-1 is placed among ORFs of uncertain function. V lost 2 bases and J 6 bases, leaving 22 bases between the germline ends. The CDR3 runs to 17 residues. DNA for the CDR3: TGTGCCAGCAGCTCAAAGCATCACGAGGGAAAGACCAATGGCTACACCTTC. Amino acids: CASSSKHHEGKTNGYTF.

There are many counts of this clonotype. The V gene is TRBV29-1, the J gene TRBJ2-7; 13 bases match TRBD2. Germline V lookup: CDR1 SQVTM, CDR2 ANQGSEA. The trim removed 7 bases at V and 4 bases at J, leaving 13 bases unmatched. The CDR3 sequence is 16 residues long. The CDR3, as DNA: TGCAGCGCTACGCTACCGGGACTAGCGGGATGGTACGAGCAGTACTTC. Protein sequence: CSATLPGLAGWYEQYF.

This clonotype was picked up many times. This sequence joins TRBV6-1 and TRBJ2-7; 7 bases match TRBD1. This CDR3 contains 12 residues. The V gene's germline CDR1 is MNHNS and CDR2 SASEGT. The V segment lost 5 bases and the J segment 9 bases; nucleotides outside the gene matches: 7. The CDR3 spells CASSQTGLGQYF. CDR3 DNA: TGTGCCAGCAGTCAGACAGGGCTTGGGCAGTACTTC.

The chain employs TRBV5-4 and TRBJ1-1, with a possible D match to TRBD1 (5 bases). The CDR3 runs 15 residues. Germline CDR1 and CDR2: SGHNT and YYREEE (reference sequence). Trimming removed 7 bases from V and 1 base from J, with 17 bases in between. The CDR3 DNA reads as TGTGCCAGCTTCCGGTGGGGCAGTCCGAACACTGAAGCTTTCTTT. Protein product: CASFRWGSPNTEAFF.

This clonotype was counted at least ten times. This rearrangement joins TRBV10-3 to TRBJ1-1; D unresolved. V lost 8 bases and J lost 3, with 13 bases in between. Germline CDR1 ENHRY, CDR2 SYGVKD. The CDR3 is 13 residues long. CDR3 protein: CAIGFGEDTEAFF. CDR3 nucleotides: TGTGCCATCGGATTTGGTGAGGACACTGAAGCTTTCTTT.

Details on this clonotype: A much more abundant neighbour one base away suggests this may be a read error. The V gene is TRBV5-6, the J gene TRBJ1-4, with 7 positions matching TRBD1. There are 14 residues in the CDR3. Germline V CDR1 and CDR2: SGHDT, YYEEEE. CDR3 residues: CAGSPDRAGEKLFF. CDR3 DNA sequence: TGTGCCGGCAGCCCAGACAGGGCGGGTGAAAAACTGTTTTTT.

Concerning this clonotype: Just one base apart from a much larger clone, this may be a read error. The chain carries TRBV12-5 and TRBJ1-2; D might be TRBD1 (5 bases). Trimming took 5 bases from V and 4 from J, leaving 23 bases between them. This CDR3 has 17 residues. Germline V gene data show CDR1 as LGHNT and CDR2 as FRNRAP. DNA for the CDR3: TGTGCTAGTGGTGAGAATACTTTGCAGGGAAAGGCCTATGGCTACACCTTC. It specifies CASGENTLQGKAYGYTF.

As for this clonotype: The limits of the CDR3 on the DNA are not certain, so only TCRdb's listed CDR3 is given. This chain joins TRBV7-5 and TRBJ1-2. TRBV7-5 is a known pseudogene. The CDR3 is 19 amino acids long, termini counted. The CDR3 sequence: CISVPERSVEVGKTYGHTF.

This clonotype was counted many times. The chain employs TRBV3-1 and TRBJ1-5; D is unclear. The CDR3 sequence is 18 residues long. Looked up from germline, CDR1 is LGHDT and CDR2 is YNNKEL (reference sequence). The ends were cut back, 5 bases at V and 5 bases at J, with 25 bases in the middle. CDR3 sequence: CASSRQISHFWHHQPQHF. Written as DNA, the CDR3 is TGTGCCAGCAGCAGGCAAATATCCCATTTTTGGCATCATCAGCCCCAGCATTTT.

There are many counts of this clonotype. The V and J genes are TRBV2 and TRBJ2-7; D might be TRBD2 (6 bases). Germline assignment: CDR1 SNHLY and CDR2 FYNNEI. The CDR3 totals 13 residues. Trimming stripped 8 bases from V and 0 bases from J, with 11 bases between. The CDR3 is CASGGTFSYEQYF. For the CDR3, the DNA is TGTGCCAGCGGAGGGACTTTCTCCTACGAGCAGTACTTC.

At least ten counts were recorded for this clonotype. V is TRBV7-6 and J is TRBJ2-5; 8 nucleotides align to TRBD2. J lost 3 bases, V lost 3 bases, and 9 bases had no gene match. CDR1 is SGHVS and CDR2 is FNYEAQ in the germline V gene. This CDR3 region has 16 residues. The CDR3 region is CASSLGWREAEETQYF. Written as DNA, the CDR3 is TGTGCCAGCAGCTTGGGGTGGCGGGAGGCTGAAGAGACCCAGTACTTC.

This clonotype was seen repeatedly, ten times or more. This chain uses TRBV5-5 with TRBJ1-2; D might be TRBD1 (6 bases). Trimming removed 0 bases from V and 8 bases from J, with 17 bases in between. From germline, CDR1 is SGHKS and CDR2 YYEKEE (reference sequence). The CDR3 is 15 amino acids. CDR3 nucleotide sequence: TGTGCCAGCAGCTTGGACCTGGGAGGGGGTGGAGGCTACACCTTC. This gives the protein CASSLDLGGGGGYTF.

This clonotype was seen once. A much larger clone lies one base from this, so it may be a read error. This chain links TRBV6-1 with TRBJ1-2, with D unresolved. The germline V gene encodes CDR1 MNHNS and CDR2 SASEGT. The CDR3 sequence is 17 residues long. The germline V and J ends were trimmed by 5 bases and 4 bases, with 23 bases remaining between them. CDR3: CASSNARGCRKTYGYTF. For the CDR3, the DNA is TGTGCCAGCAGTAACGCCCGGGGATGTAGAAAGACCTATGGCTACACCTTC.

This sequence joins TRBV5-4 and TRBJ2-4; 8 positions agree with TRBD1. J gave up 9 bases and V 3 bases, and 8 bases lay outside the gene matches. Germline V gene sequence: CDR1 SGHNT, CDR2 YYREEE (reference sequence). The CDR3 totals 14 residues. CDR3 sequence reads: CASSSMTGDSIQYF. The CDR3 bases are TGTGCCAGCAGCTCGATGACAGGGGACAGCATTCAGTACTTC.

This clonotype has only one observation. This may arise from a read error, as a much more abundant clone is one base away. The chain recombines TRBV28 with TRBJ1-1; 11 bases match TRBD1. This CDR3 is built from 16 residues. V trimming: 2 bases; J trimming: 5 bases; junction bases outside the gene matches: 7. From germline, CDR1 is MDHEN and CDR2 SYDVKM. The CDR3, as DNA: TGTGCCAGCAGTTTAGGACAGGGGGCTCAGGTGACTGAAGCTTTCTTT. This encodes CASSLGQGAQVTEAFF.

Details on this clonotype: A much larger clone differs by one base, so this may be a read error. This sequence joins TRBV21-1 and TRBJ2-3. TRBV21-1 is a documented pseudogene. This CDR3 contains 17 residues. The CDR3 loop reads CASKWLLATVMQDTQYF. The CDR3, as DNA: TGTGCCAGCAAATGGCTATTAGCTACAGTCATGCAAGATACGCAGTATTTT.